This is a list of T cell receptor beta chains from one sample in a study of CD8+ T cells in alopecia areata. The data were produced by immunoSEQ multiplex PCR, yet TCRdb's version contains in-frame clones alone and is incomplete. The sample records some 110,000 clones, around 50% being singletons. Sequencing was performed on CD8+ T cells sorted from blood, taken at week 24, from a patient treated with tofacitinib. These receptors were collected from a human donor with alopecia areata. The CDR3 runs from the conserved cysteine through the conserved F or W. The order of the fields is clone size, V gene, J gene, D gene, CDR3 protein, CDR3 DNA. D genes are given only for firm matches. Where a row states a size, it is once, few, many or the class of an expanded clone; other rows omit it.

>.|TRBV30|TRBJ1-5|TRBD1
CAWSEGTVPPNQPQHF
TGTGCCTGGAGTGAGGGGACAGTCCCTCCCAATCAGCCCCAGCATTTT
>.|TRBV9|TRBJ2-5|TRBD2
CASSVAGGGALETQYF
TGTGCCAGCAGCGTAGCGGGCGGGGGGGCTTTGGAGACCCAGTACTTC
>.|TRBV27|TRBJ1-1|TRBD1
CASRTGTGNTEAFF
TGTGCCAGCAGGACCGGGACAGGGAACACTGAAGCTTTCTTT
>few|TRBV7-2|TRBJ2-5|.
CASSPIAAEETQYF
TGTGCCAGCAGCCCGATAGCGGCAGAAGAGACCCAGTACTTC
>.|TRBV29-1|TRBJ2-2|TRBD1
CSVRRTGTNTGELFF
TGCAGCGTTCGCAGGACAGGGACCAACACCGGGGAGCTGTTTTTT
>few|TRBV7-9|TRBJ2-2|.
CASSVSLGRGESTGELFF
TGTGCCAGCAGCGTCTCCTTGGGCAGGGGAGAAAGCACCGGGGAGCTGTTTTTT
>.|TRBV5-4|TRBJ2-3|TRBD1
CASSLGTGPRTSTDTQYF
TGTGCCAGCAGCTTGGGGACAGGACCCAGAACTAGCACAGATACGCAGTATTTT
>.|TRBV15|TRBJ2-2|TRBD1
CATSRDRVGHDTGELFF
TGTGCCACCAGCAGGGACAGGGTGGGTCACGACACCGGGGAGCTGTTTTTT
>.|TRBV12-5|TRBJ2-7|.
CASGLGFNEQYF
TGTGCTAGTGGCCTGGGTTTTAACGAGCAGTACTTC
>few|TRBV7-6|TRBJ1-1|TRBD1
CASSLGTAFNTEAFF
TGTGCCAGCAGCCTCGGGACAGCTTTCAACACTGAAGCTTTCTTT
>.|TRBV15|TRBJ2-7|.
CATSPDANSYEQYF
TGTGCCACCAGTCCCGACGCCAACTCCTACGAGCAGTACTTC
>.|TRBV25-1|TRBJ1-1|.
CASSELGANTEAFF
TGTGCCAGCAGTGAATTAGGAGCGAACACTGAAGCTTTCTTT
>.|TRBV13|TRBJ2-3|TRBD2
CASSFWTSTTSTDTQYF
TGTGCCAGCAGCTTCTGGACTAGCACTACAAGCACAGATACGCAGTATTTT
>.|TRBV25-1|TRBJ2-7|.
CASSDEGAYEQYF
TGTGCCAGCAGTGACGAAGGGGCCTACGAGCAGTACTTC
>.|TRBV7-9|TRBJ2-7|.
CASSSVGEQYF
TGTGCCAGCAGCTCCGTGGGAGAGCAGTACTTC